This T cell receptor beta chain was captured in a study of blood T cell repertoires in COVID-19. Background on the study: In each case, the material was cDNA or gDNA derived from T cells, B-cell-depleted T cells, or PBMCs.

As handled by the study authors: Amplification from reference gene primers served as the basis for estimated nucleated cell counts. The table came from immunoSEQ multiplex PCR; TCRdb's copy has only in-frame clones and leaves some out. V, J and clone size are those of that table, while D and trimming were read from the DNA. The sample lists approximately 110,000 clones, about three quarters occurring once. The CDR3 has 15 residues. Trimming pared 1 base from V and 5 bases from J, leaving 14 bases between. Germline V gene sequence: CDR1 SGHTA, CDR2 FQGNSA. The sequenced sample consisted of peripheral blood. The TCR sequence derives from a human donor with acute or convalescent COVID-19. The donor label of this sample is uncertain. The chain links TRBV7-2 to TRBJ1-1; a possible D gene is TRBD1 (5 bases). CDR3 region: CASSLVAAGETEAFF. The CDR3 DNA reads TGTGCCAGCAGCTTAGTAGCGGCGGGGGAGACTGAAGCTTTCTTT. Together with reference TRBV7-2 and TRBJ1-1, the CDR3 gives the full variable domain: GAGVSQSPSNKVTEKGKDVELRCDPISGHTALYWYRQSLGQGLEFLIYFQGNSAPDKSGLPSDRFSAERTGGSVSTLTIQRTQQEDSAVYLCASSLVAAGETEAFFGQGTRLTVV.